This T cell receptor (beta chain) was obtained from a study of post-analysis software for immune sequencing data (dated by TCRdb to 2015 to 2017). Background on the whole study: Relapsing-remitting, secondary progressive and progressive-relapsing multiple sclerosis were recorded as disease courses, and subtype annotation was lacking for some patients. The multiple sclerosis patient repertoires were compared with about a dozen previously published healthy control repertoires from donors aged about 6 to 28 years. A subset of samples was prepared in parallel using single-end sample barcoding, then pooled and co-amplified after Illumina adapter ligation. Points the paper makes about the study in general: Patients showed significantly higher frequencies than controls for a handful of TRBV segments, among them TRBV5-6, TRBV5-1 and TRBV20-1. The control group was slightly older than the multiple sclerosis patient group. Strong co-clustering of samples prepared in the same batch was shown by direct clustering with F measure, prompting a batch-effect correction. Normalized Chao1 diversity was significantly lower in multiple sclerosis patients than controls, suggesting substantial peripheral T-cell clonal expansion.

TCR beta repertoires were profiled from peripheral blood of roughly 13 young patients with multiple sclerosis to demonstrate the VDJtools post-analysis software. The multiple sclerosis patients were children and adolescents between roughly 6 and 16 years of age. The receptor library was made with PCR. The instrument given in TCRdb is Illumina HiSeq 2500. To reduce PCR and sequencing biases, unique molecular identifiers were built into the TCR beta cDNA libraries. Every 1 to 10 million input T cells yielded approximately 500,000 cDNA molecules, meaning each molecule approximated one T cell. The patient libraries were prepared and sequenced with the same protocol used for the earlier healthy control dataset. Within a given batch, samples were prepared together, multiplexed and sequenced on the same HiSeq lane. As for how the authors treated the data: Raw barcoded reads were processed with MIGEC, and single-read molecular identifier groups were discarded before consensus assembly and CDR3 extraction. VDJtools was used for post-analysis of the clonotype tables, and diversity was normalized by down-sampling every dataset to the size of the smallest sample. In repertoire overlap clustering, CDR3 amino acid sequences, but not nucleotide sequences, were matched to correct batch-related cross-sample contamination. The raw public data were reprocessed by TCRdb itself: fastp quality trimming at Q25, MiXCR clonotype calling, in-frame beta chains only. Each CDR3 protein appears once, grouped with its most common genes and DNA. None of the V and J calls come from the authors' own analysis; TCRdb made them. The table for this sample lists 600,000 to 750,000 distinct CDR3 sequences; approximately 59% of them were counted only once. The ten largest account for approximately 10% of the sample.

A remark on this clonotype: No cognate antigen has been identified for it. No clone much larger than this one lies a single base away; base qualities are absent.

Looking up the germline V gene (reference sequence) yields CDR1 SEHNR and CDR2 FQNEAQ. V is cut back by 3 bases and J by 8 bases, with 10 bases in the junction unmatched. The CDR3 sequence holds 16 residues, the cysteine and phenylalanine included. The retained sequence is limited to the CDR3, 48 bases, with the frame set at the first base. Sequencing input: blood. The origin of this receptor is a girl between 2 and 10 years old with multiple sclerosis. The chain joins TRBV7-9 to TRBJ2-1; the junction holds 10 bases that match TRBD2. The CDR3 protein: CASSFNLAGVGDEQFF. The nucleotide sequence is TGTGCCAGCAGCTTCAATCTAGCGGGAGTCGGCGATGAGCAGTTCTTC. The entire variable domain, with the stretches around the CDR3 drawn from the reference TRBV7-9 and TRBJ2-1 proteins, is DTGVSQNPRHKITKRGQNVTFRCDPISEHNRLYWYRQTLGQGPEFLTYFQNEAQLEKSRLLSDRFSAERPKGSFSTLEIQRTEQGDSAMYLCASSFNLAGVGDEQFFGPGTRLTVL.